The 26 T cell receptor beta chains reported below all come from one sample, sequenced in a study of T cells in Graves' hyperthyroidism and ophthalmopathy. From RNA transcripts, TCR beta CDR3 regions were amplified. When the TCR CDR3 underwent first-round RT-PCR, the HTBI primer set was used. A single record per CDR3 protein comes from TCRdb applying MiXCR to the multiplex PCR reads. The sample has 400,000 to 500,000 distinct CDR3 sequences; 13% to 15% are singletons. Sequences were obtained from blood. These receptor sequences come from a woman younger than 30 with Graves' hyperthyroidism.

This clonotype occurred many times. The J gene is TRBJ2-1, the V gene TRBV7-8, with D perhaps matching TRBD2 (5 bases). Germline lookup yields CDR1 SGHVS and CDR2 FQNEAQ. The CDR3 is 14 residues long. Deletions cut 5 bases from V and 7 bases from J, with 15 bases between. The CDR3, as DNA: TGTGCCAGCAGCGGGCGGACTTTTCAGAATGAGCAGTTCTTC. This encodes CASSGRTFQNEQFF. The variable domain in full, with the rest retrieved from reference TRBV7-8 and TRBJ2-1, is GAGVSQSPRYKVAKRGQDVALRCDPISGHVSLFWYQQALGQGPEFLTYFQNEAQLDKSGLPSDRFFAERPEGSVSTLKIQRTQQEDSAVYLCASSGRTFQNEQFFGPGTRLTVL.

This clonotype was observed a few times. J is TRBJ2-2 and V is TRBV20-1, with 11 bases lining up with TRBD2. V lost 0 bases, J lost 8 bases, and 8 bases stayed unmatched. The CDR3 length is 16 residues. Germline CDR1 DFQATT, CDR2 SNEGSKA (reference sequence). DNA for the CDR3: TGCAGTGCTAGAGATAGCAAGGGACTAGCGGCGGGGGAGCTGTTTTTT. Its protein product is CSARDSKGLAAGELFF.

This clonotype was observed a handful of times. A much larger clone differs by one base, so this may be a read error. The J gene is TRBJ1-5, the V gene TRBV27; 9 nucleotides match TRBD1. The end of the DNA fits TRBJ2-3 better, so the J call may be wrong. The CDR3 extends over 15 amino acids. The germline CDR1 and CDR2 sequences are MNHEY and SMNVEV (reference sequence). Here the CDR3 DNA reads TGTGCCAGCAGTTGGGGACAGGGAGCTACTCAGCCCCAGTATTTT. It yields the protein CASSWGQGATQPQYF.

Many counts were recorded for this clonotype. The V gene is TRBV2, the J gene TRBJ1-4; D remains ambiguous. Between the trimmed V and J ends, which lost 7 bases and 2 bases, there was a span of 14 bases. Germline CDR1 is SNHLY and CDR2 is FYNNEI. This CDR3 has 15 amino acids. CDR3 sequence (DNA): TGTGCCAGCATTAGCCAGCCCGGGACTAATGAAAAACTGTTTTTT. Its protein is CASISQPGTNEKLFF.

At least ten counts were recorded for this clonotype. The J gene is TRBJ1-2, the V gene TRBV14, with TRBD1 matching 9 bases. Trimming at V came to 1 base and at J to 8 bases, leaving 11 bases not matched to a gene. Germline loops: CDR1 SGHDN, CDR2 FVKESK. The CDR3 contains 16 residues. Here the CDR3 reads CASSQAGQGRGGGYTF. DNA for the CDR3: TGTGCCAGCAGCCAAGCAGGACAGGGGAGAGGTGGGGGCTACACCTTC. Together with reference TRBV14 and TRBJ1-2, the CDR3 gives the full variable domain: EAGVTQFPSHSVIEKGQTVTLRCDPISGHDNLYWYRRVMGKEIKFLLHFVKESKQDESGMPNNRFLAERTGGTYSTLKVQPAELEDSGVYFCASSQAGQGRGGGYTFGSGTRLTVV.

This chain links TRBV9 with TRBJ2-1, with D possibly TRBD1 on 6 matching bases. Per the germline V gene, CDR1 is SGDLS and CDR2 is YYNGEE. This CDR3 has 15 amino acids. With 3 bases removed from V and 4 bases from J, the gap between germline ends came to 14 bases. CDR3 nucleotides: TGTGCCAGCAGCGACGGACCTAGGGGGTACAATGAGCAGTTCTTC. Its protein product is CASSDGPRGYNEQFF. Using reference TRBV9 and TRBJ2-1 for the parts outside the CDR3, the full variable domain is DSGVTQTPKHLITATGQRVTLRCSPRSGDLSVYWYQQSLDQGLQFLIQYYNGEERAKGNILERFSAQQFPDLHSELNLSSLELGDSALYFCASSDGPRGYNEQFFGPGTRLTVL.

This clonotype showed up many times. The chain couples TRBV7-6 to TRBJ1-1; TRBD1 might be the D (5 bases). CDR3 length equals 15 residues. The V gene lost 5 bases and the J gene lost 1 base, with 14 bases spanning the gap. Germline V gives CDR1 SGHVS, CDR2 FNYEAQ. The CDR3 protein is CASSPAGGSNTEAFF. The CDR3 nucleotides read TGTGCCAGCAGCCCCGCCGGGGGGTCGAACACTGAAGCTTTCTTT.

This clonotype was seen only once. This chain links TRBV19 with TRBJ1-2; D is perhaps TRBD1 (6 bases). Germline CDR1 and CDR2: LNHDA and SQIVND (reference sequence). The length of the CDR3 is 15 residues. V gave up 4 bases and J gave up 2 bases, with 14 bases separating them. CDR3: CASSTEFGTNYGYTF. DNA for the CDR3: TGTGCCAGTAGTACCGAATTTGGGACAAACTATGGCTACACCTTC.

Worth noting for this clonotype: Possible read error: a much larger clone is one base away. The chain uses TRBV2 and TRBJ1-1; no firm D call. CDR3 length: 13 residues. The V gene's germline CDR1 is SNHLY and CDR2 FYNNEI. CDR3 protein: CASTPVGNTVAFF. DNA of the CDR3: TGTGCCAGCACCCCAGTTGGGAACACTGTAGCTTTCTTT.

Ten or more counts support this clonotype. V and J are TRBV6-1 and TRBJ1-1; possibly TRBD1 for D (5 bases). The CDR3 consists of 13 residues. Between the trimmed V and J ends, which lost 4 bases and 6 bases, there was a span of 12 bases. Per germline, CDR1 MNHNS and CDR2 SASEGT. CDR3 nucleotides: TGTGCCAGCAGTGGCAGGGAAGTTTCTGAAGCTTTCTTT. Its protein product is CASSGREVSEAFF.

This clonotype was seen at least ten times. The J gene is TRBJ1-2, the V gene TRBV3-1; no definite D call. Trimming took 5 bases from V and 5 from J, leaving 12 bases between them. The CDR3 contains 13 residues. Germline lookup yields CDR1 LGHDT and CDR2 YNNKEL (reference sequence). DNA of the CDR3: TGTGCCAGCAGCTCCCTCGATTCGTATGGCTACACCTTC. Encoded protein: CASSSLDSYGYTF.

This clonotype was seen ten or more times. The DNA is left out, because the CDR3 cannot be placed on it with certainty; the CDR3 is given as TCRdb lists it. This chain's CDR3 is CASSFLAGTPLRYNEQFF. The V call is TRBV27, the J call TRBJ2-1; the table calls TRBD1, which could not be checked here. Inclusive of both ends, the CDR3 amounts to 18 amino acids. Germline V gives CDR1 MNHEY, CDR2 SMNVEV (reference sequence).

Worth noting for this clonotype: Since the CDR3 does not end with the conserved phenylalanine or tryptophan, this likely comes from a read error. The J gene is TRBJ1-1, the V gene TRBV5-5; D might be TRBD1 (5 bases). Germline V CDR1 and CDR2: SGHKS, YYEKEE (reference sequence). This CDR3 region has 16 residues. Trimming cost V 0 bases and J 7 bases, with 19 bases left between them. For the CDR3, the DNA is TGTGCCAGCAGCTTGGCGGGGTGGGGGAAACCCAATGAAGCTTTCCTT. The encoded protein is CASSLAGWGKPNEAFL.

This chain joins TRBV3-1 and TRBJ1-1; 7 bases are shared with TRBD1. CDR1 is LGHDT, CDR2 YNNKEL, per germline (reference sequence). There are 14 residues in the CDR3. V shed 3 bases and J 7 bases; nucleotides not matched to a gene: 8. The CDR3 protein is CASSHLTGTLEAFF. DNA of the CDR3: TGTGCCAGCAGCCATCTGACAGGGACCCTTGAAGCTTTCTTT. The full variable domain, with the rest looked up from reference TRBV3-1 and TRBJ1-1, is DTAVSQTPKYLVTQMGNDKSIKCEQNLGHDTMYWYKQDSKKFLKIMFSYNNKELIINETVPNRFSPKSPDKAHLNLHINSLELGDSAVYFCASSHLTGTLEAFFGQGTRLTVV.

This clonotype was counted ten times or more. The chain employs TRBV29-1 and TRBJ2-5, with a weak D call TRBD2 (6 bases). V shed 4 bases and J shed 5 bases, with 20 bases lying between them. Germline values: CDR1 SQVTM, CDR2 ANQGSEA. The CDR3 totals 15 residues. CDR3 sequence: CSVVAARDSGETQYF. The CDR3 nucleotides read TGCAGCGTTGTGGCCGCCCGGGACTCGGGGGAGACCCAGTACTTC.

The chain combines TRBV12-3 or TRBV12-4 with TRBJ2-7; 7 bases map to TRBD1. CDR3 size: 15 residues. The trim removed 5 bases at V and 2 bases at J, leaving 9 bases unmatched. CDR3 sequence: CASSGDRGLPYEQYF. CDR3 in DNA: TGTGCCAGCAGTGGGGACAGAGGGTTACCCTACGAGCAGTACTTC.

This clonotype has ten or more counts. The CDR3 DNA is TGTGCCAGCTCACCTCGGGGGAGAGGATCCTACGAGCAGTACTTC. It encodes CASSPRGRGSYEQYF. The chain employs TRBV7-9 and TRBJ2-7, with TRBD2 as a possible D gene (6 bases). The germline CDR1 and CDR2 sequences are SEHNR and FQNEAQ (reference sequence). The CDR3 has 15 residues. Trimming shortened V by 8 bases and J by 1 base, and 18 bases separated the two germline ends. Drawing the rest from reference TRBV7-9 and TRBJ2-7, the complete variable domain is DTGVSQNPRHKITKRGQNVTFRCDPISEHNRLYWYRQTLGQGPEFLTYFQNEAQLEKSRLLSDRFSAERPKGSFSTLEIQRTEQGDSAMYLCASSPRGRGSYEQYFGPGTRLTVT.

This clonotype was recorded many times. V and J are TRBV19 and TRBJ1-2, with 7 bases lining up with TRBD1. Germline loops: CDR1 LNHDA, CDR2 SQIVND (reference sequence). With V trimmed by 6 bases and J by 5 bases, 12 bases remained unmatched. This CDR3 is 15 amino acids long. The CDR3, as DNA: TGTGCCAGTAGACAAGACAGGGAGCGGCCTTATGGCTACACCTTC. This encodes CASRQDRERPYGYTF.

This clonotype was seen ten or more times. The gene calls are TRBV7-2 and TRBJ1-6; no reliable D call. Germline-derived CDR1 and CDR2 are SGHTA and FQGNSA. The CDR3 contains 13 residues. With 4 bases removed from V and 14 bases from J, the gap between germline ends came to 15 bases. DNA for the CDR3: TGTGCCAGCAGCTCAATGGATGTTCTATCCCTCCACTTT. Translation: CASSSMDVLSLHF.

The chain combines TRBV4-1 with TRBJ1-2; D uncertain. Germline V gene sequence: CDR1 MGHRA, CDR2 YSYEKL. Trimming left V 0 bases short and J 3 bases short, with 11 bases between. There are 15 residues in the CDR3. In DNA, the CDR3 is TGCGCCAGCAGCCAAGATAGTCAGGAGGACTATGGCTACACCTTC. Translated, it gives CASSQDSQEDYGYTF.

This clonotype was detected ten times or more. This chain links TRBV6-2 or TRBV6-3 with TRBJ1-3; D is unresolved. The CDR3 has 15 amino acids. Trimming left V 6 bases short and J 0 bases short, with 12 bases between. Germline-derived CDR1 and CDR2 are MNHEY and SVGEGT. In nucleotides, the CDR3 is TGTGCCAGCAGCCCCGGGCTCCACTCTGGAAACACCATATATTTT. Residues: CASSPGLHSGNTIYF.

This clonotype was observed many times. The chain links TRBV5-1 to TRBJ2-6; D perhaps matches TRBD2 (6 bases). In germline, CDR1 is SGHRS, CDR2 YFSETQ. Trimming stripped 7 bases from V and 2 bases from J, with 13 bases between. The CDR3 has 15 residues. CDR3: CASQKRETGANVLTF. The DNA of the CDR3 is TGCGCCAGCCAAAAACGGGAGACTGGGGCCAACGTCCTGACTTTC. The full variable domain, in which reference TRBV5-1 and TRBJ2-6 provide the parts outside the CDR3, is KAGVTQTPRYLIKTRGQQVTLSCSPISGHRSVSWYQQTPGQGLQFLFEYFSETQRNKGNFPGRFSGRQFSNSRSEMNVSTLELGDSALYLCASQKRETGANVLTFGAGSRLTVL.

The chain recombines TRBV11-3 with TRBJ2-7, with TRBD1 identical over 9 bases. Trimming at V came to 7 bases and at J to 3 bases, leaving 4 bases not matched to a gene. Looked up from germline, CDR1 is SGHNT and CDR2 is YENEEA. The CDR3 length is 13 residues. CDR3 protein: CASNGQGNYEQYF. The CDR3 nucleotides are TGTGCCAGCAACGGACAGGGGAACTACGAGCAGTACTTC.

A word on this clonotype: One base away lies a much larger clone, so this may be a sequencing read error. In DNA, the CDR3 is TGTGCCAGCTCACCACTTAGGTCAGACAAGAACACTGAAGCTTTCTTT. Its protein product is CASSPLRSDKNTEAFF. The chain recombines TRBV18 with TRBJ1-1; no clear D gene. There are 16 residues in the CDR3. In germline, CDR1 is KGHSH, CDR2 LQKENI. With 1 base removed from V and 1 base from J, the gap between germline ends came to 13 bases.

This clonotype was counted a few times. J is TRBJ1-5 and V is TRBV4-1; TRBD1 aligns across 8 bases. The CDR3 runs 15 residues. Germline V gene sequence: CDR1 MGHRA, CDR2 YSYEKL. V was clipped by 0 bases and J by 5 bases; unmatched bases: 3. This CDR3 is CASSQDGQGHQPQHF. Written as DNA, the CDR3 is TGCGCCAGCAGCCAAGATGGACAGGGACATCAGCCCCAGCATTTT.

This clonotype was recorded at least ten times. The J gene is TRBJ2-3, the V gene TRBV24-1, with TRBD2 as a possible D gene (6 bases). With 4 bases removed from V and 0 bases from J, the gap between germline ends came to 7 bases. Germline V lookup: CDR1 KGHDR, CDR2 SFDVKD. The CDR3 has 14 residues. CDR3 protein: CATSEGTSTDTQYF. Here the CDR3 DNA reads TGTGCCACCAGTGAGGGGACTAGCACAGATACGCAGTATTTT.